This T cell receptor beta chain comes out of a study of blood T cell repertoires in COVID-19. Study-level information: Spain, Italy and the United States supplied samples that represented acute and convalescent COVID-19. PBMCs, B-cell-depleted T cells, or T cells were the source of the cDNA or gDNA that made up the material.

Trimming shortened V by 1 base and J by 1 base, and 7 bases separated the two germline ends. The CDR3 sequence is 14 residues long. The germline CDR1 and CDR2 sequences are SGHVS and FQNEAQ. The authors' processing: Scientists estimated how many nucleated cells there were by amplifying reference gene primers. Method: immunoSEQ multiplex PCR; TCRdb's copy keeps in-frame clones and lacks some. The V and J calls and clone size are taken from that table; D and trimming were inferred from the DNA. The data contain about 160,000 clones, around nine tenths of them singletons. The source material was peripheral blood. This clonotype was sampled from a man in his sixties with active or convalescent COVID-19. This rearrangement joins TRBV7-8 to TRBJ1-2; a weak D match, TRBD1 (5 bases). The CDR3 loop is CASSLGQSNYGYTF. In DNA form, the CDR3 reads TGTGCCAGCAGCTTAGGACAGAGTAACTATGGCTACACCTTC.